The clone carrying this T cell receptor (beta chain) was found many times. Its antigen is undetermined. This CDR3 has 14 residues. J lost 6 bases, V lost 5 bases, and 7 bases had no gene match. Template material for amplifying TCR beta CDR3 regions consisted of RNA transcripts. First-round RT-PCR targeting the TCR CDR3 was performed with the HTBI primer set. TCRdb re-called the multiplex PCR reads through MiXCR, storing one row per CDR3 protein. The data show some 360,000 distinct CDR3 sequences, with roughly 18% seen just once and 15% held by the top ten. This entry is derived from a study of T cells in Graves' hyperthyroidism and ophthalmopathy. Study results and caveats: Ophthalmopathy was told apart from stable hyperthyroidism by a 13 V-J model.

Ophthalmopathy patients had moderate-to-severe active disease, CAS ≥3, NOSPECS ≥4, and disease duration under 3 months. This clonotype originated in a woman aged 40-49 years with Graves' ophthalmopathy. The chain employs TRBV12-3 or TRBV12-4 and TRBJ1-5, with 7 positions matching TRBD1. Sequenced: blood. In DNA form, the CDR3 reads TGTGCCAGCAGTCCAGGACAGGTCTTTCAGCCCCAGCATTTT. Its protein is CASSPGQVFQPQHF.